These T cell receptor beta chains were read from a single sample in a study of shared clonotypes between healthy human individuals. The table came from immunoSEQ multiplex PCR; TCRdb's copy has only in-frame clones and leaves some out. The sample includes 2 million or so clones, 90% to 95% of them seen just once. Sequenced material: naive CD4+ T cells sorted from blood. These receptors originate from a man aged 18-30 years in good health. CDR3s include the opening cysteine and the closing phenylalanine or tryptophan. D genes are given only for firm matches. The size of a clone is reported for some rows only, either as once, few or many, or as a class for expanded clones.

DNA | CDR3 | size | J | D | V
TGCGCCAGCAGCCAAGATTTAGACGGCTCCTACGAGCAGTACTTC | CASSQDLDGSYEQYF | - | TRBJ2-7 | - | TRBV4-3
TGTGCCACCCGAAATCAGGGGTACAATGAGCAGTTCTTC | CATRNQGYNEQFF | - | TRBJ2-1 | - | TRBV15
TGCAGCAGCGTAAACCCGGTGGGGGGAGGTGGCTATGGCTACACCTTC | CSSVNPVGGGGYGYTF | - | TRBJ1-2 | - | TRBV29-1
TGCAGTGCTGCCGCCGGATCCGAGCAGTACTTC | CSAAAGSEQYF | - | TRBJ2-7 | - | TRBV20-1
TGTGCCAGCACCCTCCAGACCAATACCGCCTACGAGCAGTACTTC | CASTLQTNTAYEQYF | - | TRBJ2-7 | - | TRBV11-2
TGTGCCAGCAGTGAATCCGGGGCGGTTCGAGAGACCCAGTACTTC | CASSESGAVRETQYF | once | TRBJ2-5 | - | TRBV2
TGTGCCAGCAGCTTAGCTCACACGCTTTCCAAAAACATTCAGTACTTC | CASSLAHTLSKNIQYF | - | TRBJ2-4 | - | TRBV11-2
TGTGCTAGCAGCATAGGGACGGTTTCCTACAATGAGCAGTTCTTC | CASSIGTVSYNEQFF | - | TRBJ2-1 | - | TRBV7-7
TGTGCCAGCAGCTTTAAATGGGACGGACACTCTGGAAACACCATATATTTT | CASSFKWDGHSGNTIYF | - | TRBJ1-3 | - | TRBV11-2
TGTGCCAGCAGCGTGACTGGTGTCTCTAGCACAGATACGCAGTATTTT | CASSVTGVSSTDTQYF | - | TRBJ2-3 | - | TRBV9
TGCGCCAGCAGCCAAGTAACGGGGGTCGGGGAGCTGTTTTTT | CASSQVTGVGELFF | - | TRBJ2-2 | - | TRBV4-3
TGTGCCAGCGCTCGTGGGACAGAATACGAGCAGTACTTC | CASARGTEYEQYF | - | TRBJ2-7 | TRBD1 | TRBV6-5
TGTGCCAGCAGCTCGGCCGGGACAGGGGACAATGAGCAGTTCTTC | CASSSAGTGDNEQFF | - | TRBJ2-1 | TRBD1 | TRBV7-2
TGTGCCAGCAGCGTTAGCGGGAGGGCTGGTTATGAGCAGTTCTTC | CASSVSGRAGYEQFF | - | TRBJ2-1 | TRBD2 | TRBV7-2
TGTGCCTGGAGTGTACTAGTCGGAGGGGGATCGGGCTACACCTTC | CAWSVLVGGGSGYTF | few | TRBJ1-2 | - | TRBV30
TGTGCCATCAGTGGAACAGGGACAGCTAACTATGGCTACACCTTC | CAISGTGTANYGYTF | - | TRBJ1-2 | TRBD1 | TRBV10-3
TGTGCCAGCAGCTTAGGCCTAAGTAGGAGCGGGTACGAGCAGTACTTC | CASSLGLSRSGYEQYF | - | TRBJ2-7 | - | TRBV13
TGTGCCAGTAGTATAGCAGGGACATCTCCCTACGAGCAGTACTTC | CASSIAGTSPYEQYF | - | TRBJ2-7 | - | TRBV19
TGTGCCAGCAGCTTGGAGGGGACAGGTGTCACCGGGGAGCTGTTTTTT | CASSLEGTGVTGELFF | - | TRBJ2-2 | TRBD1 | TRBV5-4
TGTGCCATCAGGTACTCGGGTCCTGGAAACACCATATATTTT | CAIRYSGPGNTIYF | once | TRBJ1-3 | - | TRBV10-3
TGCGCCAGCAGCCAACGGACAGTGATCTCTGGAAACACCATATATTTT | CASSQRTVISGNTIYF | - | TRBJ1-3 | - | TRBV4-1
TGTGCCAGCAGCCGGGACTTCACAGATACGCAGTATTTT | CASSRDFTDTQYF | - | TRBJ2-3 | - | TRBV2
TGTGCCAGCAGATCATTAACAGATACGCAGTATTTT | CASRSLTDTQYF | - | TRBJ2-3 | - | TRBV2
TGTGCCAGCAGTGATGGGAGCGGGGTGAGCTCCTACGAGCAGTACTTC | CASSDGSGVSSYEQYF | once | TRBJ2-7 | TRBD2 | TRBV25-1
TGTGCCAGCAATGCTAGGGGTGGCGGGGCCAACGTCCTGACTTTC | CASNARGGGANVLTF | - | TRBJ2-6 | - | TRBV2
TGTGCCAGCAGTTACTGGGGACAGGGAGGGTACGAGCAGTACTTC | CASSYWGQGGYEQYF | - | TRBJ2-7 | TRBD1 | TRBV6-5
TGTGCCAGCAGCGTAAGGGAGGTAAATGGAAGCAATCAGCCCCAGCATTTT | CASSVREVNGSNQPQHF | - | TRBJ1-5 | - | TRBV9
TGTGCCTGGAGTGTTCTAGCGGGAGATCCGTCCTACAATGAGCAGTTCTTC | CAWSVLAGDPSYNEQFF | - | TRBJ2-1 | TRBD2 | TRBV30
TGTGCCAGCAGCTTTGAACCCGGGCTAGCCTACGAGCAGTACTTC | CASSFEPGLAYEQYF | - | TRBJ2-7 | - | TRBV7-2
TGCGCCAGCAGCCAAGGGGAAGGACTAGGACACAATGAGCAGTTCTTC | CASSQGEGLGHNEQFF | - | TRBJ2-1 | TRBD2 | TRBV4-1
TGCGCCAGCAGACTAGCGGGAGGCACCTACGAGCAGTACTTC | CASRLAGGTYEQYF | - | TRBJ2-7 | TRBD2 | TRBV10-2
TGTGCCAGCAGCTTTATTCCCATGAACACTGAAGCTTTCTTT | CASSFIPMNTEAFF | - | TRBJ1-1 | - | TRBV5-6
TGTGCCAGCAGCACTGAGGGGAAGGGGAATGAAAAACTGTTTTTT | CASSTEGKGNEKLFF | - | TRBJ1-4 | - | TRBV6-5
TGTGCCAGCAGTTCCCTCGACGACTATGGCTACACCTTC | CASSSLDDYGYTF | - | TRBJ1-2 | - | TRBV28
TGTGCCAGCAGCGAGGTCGGCAGTACCTCAACTAATGAAAAACTGTTTTTT | CASSEVGSTSTNEKLFF | - | TRBJ1-4 | - | TRBV9
TGTGCCATCAGGGGGACAGGGCTTCGGGAGACCCAGTACTTC | CAIRGTGLRETQYF | - | TRBJ2-5 | TRBD1 | TRBV10-3
TGTGCCAGCAGTGATCGGTCGTTTCAGCCCCAGCATTTT | CASSDRSFQPQHF | - | TRBJ1-5 | - | TRBV6-1
TGTGCCATCAGCCTAGCGGAGAAATACGAGCAGTACTTC | CAISLAEKYEQYF | - | TRBJ2-7 | TRBD2 | TRBV10-3
TGCACCAGCAGCCAAGATAGGCAGGGGTACCAAGAGACCCAGTACTTC | CTSSQDRQGYQETQYF | - | TRBJ2-5 | - | TRBV1
TGTGCCAGCAGTTTGAGTCCTTTAGGGGGAAAACTGTTTTTT | CASSLSPLGGKLFF | - | TRBJ1-4 | - | TRBV27
TGTGCCAGCGAGGCAGGGGGCCGGACCGGGGAGCTGTTTTTT | CASEAGGRTGELFF | - | TRBJ2-2 | TRBD1 | TRBV6-5
TGTGCCTCCATGGGACAGCCCAATTCACCCCTCCACTTT | CASMGQPNSPLHF | - | TRBJ1-6 | TRBD1 | TRBV30
TGTGCCTGGAGTGTAACACCTGAAAACACCATATATTTT | CAWSVTPENTIYF | - | TRBJ1-3 | - | TRBV30
TGTGCCAGCAGTTACGGAGTTGGGGAGCAGTACTTC | CASSYGVGEQYF | - | TRBJ2-7 | - | TRBV6-5
TGCGCCAGCAGCCGGGGAGGCGGGGAGACCCAGTACTTC | CASSRGGGETQYF | - | TRBJ2-5 | - | TRBV5-1
TGCGCCAGCAGCCGCACTACAGGGGGTAACTATGGCTACACCTTC | CASSRTTGGNYGYTF | - | TRBJ1-2 | TRBD1 | TRBV4-1
TGCAGTGCTAGGACTGGGGATACGCAGTATTTT | CSARTGDTQYF | - | TRBJ2-3 | - | TRBV20-1
TGCGCCAGCAGCTTGGTGGGGGGTTTGGAGACCCAGTACTTC | CASSLVGGLETQYF | - | TRBJ2-5 | - | TRBV5-1
TGTGCCAGCAGCTTAGTGGGAGGGCCGCAAGAGACCCAGTACTTC | CASSLVGGPQETQYF | - | TRBJ2-5 | TRBD2 | TRBV7-2
TGCGCCAGCAGCTTGGGACCGGGACCAAACTATGGCTACACCTTC | CASSLGPGPNYGYTF | - | TRBJ1-2 | - | TRBV5-1
TGTGCCAGCTCACCCCAACAAGGGCGATCGAACACTGAAGCTTTCTTT | CASSPQQGRSNTEAFF | once | TRBJ1-1 | - | TRBV18
TGTGCCATCAGTGAGTCGACTAGCGGGGGTGGAGAGCAGTACTTC | CAISESTSGGGEQYF | - | TRBJ2-7 | TRBD2 | TRBV10-3
TGTGCCAGCAGTGAAGAGGCAGGGACCTACTACGAGCAGTACTTC | CASSEEAGTYYEQYF | - | TRBJ2-7 | - | TRBV6-1